This TCR beta chain is drawn from a study of T cell responses to AZD1222 COVID-19 vaccine. Trimming shortened V by 1 base and J by 1 base, and 7 bases separated the two germline ends. The germline V gene encodes CDR1 MNHEY and CDR2 SVGAGI. This CDR3 has 14 residues. Repertoires were generated with immunoSEQ multiplex PCR, while TCRdb's copy carries only in-frame clones and drops some. The repertoire table contains about 140,000 clones. The sequenced sample consisted of peripheral blood. This clonotype originated in an adult in good health. The chain couples TRBV6-5 to TRBJ1-1; D unclear. Written as DNA, the CDR3 is TGTGCCAGCAGTTACTGGAATGGGAACACTGAAGCTTTCTTT. Translating gives CASSYWNGNTEAFF.